This T cell receptor beta chain appears in the sequencing data of a study of Ad26.COV2.S vaccination and SARS-CoV-2 variants (dated by TCRdb to the early 2020s). Regarding the study in general: Vaccine-arm donors came from COV1001, a multicentre, randomized, double-blind, placebo-controlled phase I-IIa trial of Ad26.COV2.S in healthy adults. Investigators did not know the trial group allocation while performing experiments and assessing outcomes. Dosing of Ad26.COV2.S was intramuscular, at either 5x10^10 or 1x10^11 viral particles, delivered as one shot or as two shots spaced 56 days apart. Trial participants were randomized into five groups of five, in which low-dose or high-dose Ad26.COV2.S was given once or twice, or placebo was given on both occasions. A total of about 30 samples were included in the TCR-sequenced set, comprising around 19 Ad26.COV2.S vaccine recipients, 5 placebo recipients and 8 SARS-CoV-2 convalescent individuals. TCRbeta repertoire sequencing served as the tool for gauging how specific and how broad the SARS-CoV-2-reactive T cell receptors were following Ad26.COV2.S vaccination. Study-wide conclusions, independent of this receptor: Substantial breadth of spike-specific CD8+ and CD4+ T cell responses was reported after vaccination. Comparable non-spike TCR breadth was observed between vaccine and placebo recipients, consistent with only spike being contained in the vaccine. Spike-specific TCR breadth was higher in Ad26.COV2.S recipients than in placebo recipients (P = 0.0014). The authors noted that the TCR breadth and depth analyses may have underestimated total T cell responses. The study was not powered for comparison of responses between vaccine doses or regimens.

The CDR3 contains 14 residues, cysteine and phenylalanine counted. Just the 42-base CDR3 DNA is kept, in frame starting at base 1. At the junction V is shortened by 6 bases and J by 0 bases; bases outside the gene matches: 2. CDR1 MDHEN and CDR2 SYDVKM were looked up in the germline V gene. In the paper's terms, the treatment or condition label means: roughly 20 received Ad26.COV2.S at low or high dose, single or two shots; 5 received placebo; per-sample allocation not given. For vaccine and placebo recipients, the sequenced repertoires came from samples collected on day 63 after the first injection. In Cohort 1b, fewer than 30 adults aged 18-55 years were enrolled at a single site in Boston, USA, between 29 July and 7 August 2020. Ad26.COV2.S was a replication-incompetent adenovirus type 26 vector expressing a prefusion-stabilized SARS-CoV-2 spike protein from the original Wuhan strain. With respect to this clone: The specificity of this receptor is unknown. The sample holds no much larger clone one base away, and base qualities are not on file.

TCRbeta CDR3 regions were sequenced with the immunoSEQ Assay. After extraction, genomic DNA underwent amplification by bias-controlled multiplex PCR, followed by high-throughput sequencing. The authors processed their data as follows. To quantify the absolute abundance of each unique TCRbeta CDR3 region, sequences were collapsed and filtered. T cell fraction was estimated by normalizing TCRbeta template counts to usable DNA, with usable DNA measured through amplification of reference genes found in all nucleated cells. Repertoire TCRs were annotated as SARS-CoV-2-specific by exact matching of V gene, CDR3 amino acid sequence and J gene to a known reactive TCR set. The reference SARS-CoV-2 TCR set was obtained from MIRA and was filtered for enrichment in COVID-19-positive ImmuneCODE repertoires, whereby public or cross-reactive TCRs were removed. Based on the MIRA antigens, annotated TCRs were further analysed at the level of specific ORF or position within ORF. Breadth was defined as annotated unique rearrangements over total unique productive rearrangements; depth was the summed frequency of those rearrangements. TCR breadth was compared between groups using two-sided Wilcoxon rank-sum tests. TCRdb mirrors the immuneACCESS table, restricted to in-frame sequences. Some clones are absent from its copies; in checked studies, under half trace to an unresolved V gene, and the reason for the others is unknown. V and J calls and clone size come straight from that table; D and trimming were deduced from the DNA. The sample profile shows around 300,000 clones; 85% to 90% of them were found once. The ten biggest clones cover around 5.3% of the sample.

The starting material was peripheral blood, obtained in a trial of Ad26.COV2.S vaccine versus placebo. The chain links TRBV28 with TRBJ2-3; a stretch of 8 junction bases matches TRBD1. The TCR was taken from a person aged 18-60 years who received the Ad26.COV2.S COVID-19 vaccine or a placebo. The CDR3 sequence is CASSRDRSTDTQYF. In nucleotides, the sequence is TGTGCCAGCAGCAGGGACAGGAGCACAGATACGCAGTATTTT.